These T cell receptor beta chains were read from a single sample in a study of T-cell memory formation after mild COVID-19. In TCRdb, the 5' RACE reads were re-called with MiXCR into one record per CDR3 protein. The data show about 350,000 distinct CDR3 sequences, roughly 15% seen once. Source material: PBMCs or a T cell subset sorted from them (not recorded which). The receptor set was obtained from a young man who had mild COVID-19 (a few samples of this study predate the infection). Cell type and time point are not known. Each CDR3 is given without its conserved first and last residue. Each record gives: CDR3 protein, V gene, J gene, CDR3 length.

cdr3_aa: ASSFGLAGAHTDTQY; v_call: TRBV6-5; j_call: TRBJ2-3; cdr3_length: 15
cdr3_aa: ASSQAHLKERTGRSEKLF; v_call: TRBV4-1; j_call: TRBJ1-4; cdr3_length: 18
cdr3_aa: ATSPLGQPEGTDTQY; v_call: TRBV24-1; j_call: TRBJ2-3; cdr3_length: 15
cdr3_aa: ASSKTDSGQPQH; v_call: TRBV12-3/TRBV12-4; j_call: TRBJ1-5; cdr3_length: 12
cdr3_aa: ASSFGTGDEQF; v_call: TRBV7-3; j_call: TRBJ2-1; cdr3_length: 11
cdr3_aa: ASTTEWAEAF; v_call: TRBV7-2; j_call: TRBJ1-1; cdr3_length: 10
cdr3_aa: ASRGPRGYT; v_call: TRBV28; j_call: TRBJ1-2; cdr3_length: 9
cdr3_aa: ASSYSGDWSYEQY; v_call: TRBV5-1; j_call: TRBJ2-7; cdr3_length: 13
cdr3_aa: SVEGLAGGRAYEQY; v_call: TRBV29-1; j_call: TRBJ2-7; cdr3_length: 14
cdr3_aa: ASSYYPGDTEAF; v_call: TRBV6-5; j_call: TRBJ1-1; cdr3_length: 12
cdr3_aa: ASSRDDTRDGYT; v_call: TRBV9; j_call: TRBJ1-2; cdr3_length: 12
cdr3_aa: ASSGRGPGERNEQF; v_call: TRBV9; j_call: TRBJ2-1; cdr3_length: 14
cdr3_aa: ASGQFNEKLF; v_call: TRBV7-8; j_call: TRBJ1-4; cdr3_length: 10
cdr3_aa: SVEVSWGEQY; v_call: TRBV29-1; j_call: TRBJ2-7; cdr3_length: 10
cdr3_aa: ASSQESSGNIQY; v_call: TRBV4-3; j_call: TRBJ2-4; cdr3_length: 12
cdr3_aa: ASSAGTSGGETQY; v_call: TRBV12-3/TRBV12-4; j_call: TRBJ2-5; cdr3_length: 13
cdr3_aa: ASSPGAYNSPLH; v_call: TRBV7-2; j_call: TRBJ1-6; cdr3_length: 12
cdr3_aa: AWSVSENEQF; v_call: TRBV30; j_call: TRBJ2-1; cdr3_length: 10
cdr3_aa: ASSQEGGEAEAF; v_call: TRBV4-3; j_call: TRBJ1-1; cdr3_length: 12
cdr3_aa: ATSRDSPYEQY; v_call: TRBV15; j_call: TRBJ2-7; cdr3_length: 11
cdr3_aa: ASSPGVAGATDTQY; v_call: TRBV18; j_call: TRBJ2-3; cdr3_length: 14
cdr3_aa: ASSLMGIGGGTYQETQY; v_call: TRBV5-1; j_call: TRBJ2-5; cdr3_length: 17
cdr3_aa: SVIGDTQGQGYGYT; v_call: TRBV29-1; j_call: TRBJ1-2; cdr3_length: 14
cdr3_aa: ASSEEATGAPETQY; v_call: TRBV6-4; j_call: TRBJ2-5; cdr3_length: 14
cdr3_aa: ASSSGQSAPVDTQY; v_call: TRBV7-8; j_call: TRBJ2-3; cdr3_length: 14
cdr3_aa: ASSYGPEPGLDHNEQF; v_call: TRBV6-5; j_call: TRBJ2-1; cdr3_length: 16
cdr3_aa: SVVGQATDTQY; v_call: TRBV29-1; j_call: TRBJ2-3; cdr3_length: 11
cdr3_aa: SARVPLNTEAF; v_call: TRBV20-1; j_call: TRBJ1-1; cdr3_length: 11
cdr3_aa: ASSPAVVNEKLF; v_call: TRBV5-1; j_call: TRBJ1-4; cdr3_length: 12
cdr3_aa: ASRHRESRTEAF; v_call: TRBV12-3/TRBV12-4; j_call: TRBJ1-1; cdr3_length: 12
cdr3_aa: ASSPHGEALNTEAF; v_call: TRBV4-1; j_call: TRBJ1-1; cdr3_length: 14
cdr3_aa: ASMSSDAGELF; v_call: TRBV3-1; j_call: TRBJ2-2; cdr3_length: 11
cdr3_aa: ASSLSLAGSTDTQY; v_call: TRBV7-3; j_call: TRBJ2-3; cdr3_length: 14
cdr3_aa: ASSEYRVGELF; v_call: TRBV10-2; j_call: TRBJ2-2; cdr3_length: 11
cdr3_aa: ASSPPGVTYGYT; v_call: TRBV18; j_call: TRBJ1-2; cdr3_length: 12
cdr3_aa: ASSPIRRGRSGELF; v_call: TRBV7-8; j_call: TRBJ2-2; cdr3_length: 14
cdr3_aa: ASSYEQPGANVLT; v_call: TRBV6-5; j_call: TRBJ2-6; cdr3_length: 13
cdr3_aa: ASRLGATNEKLF; v_call: TRBV7-9; j_call: TRBJ1-4; cdr3_length: 12
cdr3_aa: ASSFSRVGIQY; v_call: TRBV7-2; j_call: TRBJ2-4; cdr3_length: 11
cdr3_aa: ASSQFQGGSNQPQH; v_call: TRBV23-1; j_call: TRBJ1-5; cdr3_length: 14
cdr3_aa: ASRRAGPIDASPLH; v_call: TRBV6-5; j_call: TRBJ1-6; cdr3_length: 14